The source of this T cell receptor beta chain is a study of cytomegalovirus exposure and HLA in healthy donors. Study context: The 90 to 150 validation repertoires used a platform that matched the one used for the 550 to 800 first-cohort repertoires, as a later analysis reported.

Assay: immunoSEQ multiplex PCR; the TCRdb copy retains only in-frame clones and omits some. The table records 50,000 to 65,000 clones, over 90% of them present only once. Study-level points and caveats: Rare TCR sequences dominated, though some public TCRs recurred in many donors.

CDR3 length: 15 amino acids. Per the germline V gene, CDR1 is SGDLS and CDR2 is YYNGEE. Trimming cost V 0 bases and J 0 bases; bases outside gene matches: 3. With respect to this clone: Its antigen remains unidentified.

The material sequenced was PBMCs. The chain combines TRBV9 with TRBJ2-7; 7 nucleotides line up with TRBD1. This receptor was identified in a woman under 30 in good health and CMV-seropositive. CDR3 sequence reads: CASSVEGQSSYEQYF. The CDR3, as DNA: TGTGCCAGCAGCGTAGAGGGACAGAGCTCCTACGAGCAGTACTTC.